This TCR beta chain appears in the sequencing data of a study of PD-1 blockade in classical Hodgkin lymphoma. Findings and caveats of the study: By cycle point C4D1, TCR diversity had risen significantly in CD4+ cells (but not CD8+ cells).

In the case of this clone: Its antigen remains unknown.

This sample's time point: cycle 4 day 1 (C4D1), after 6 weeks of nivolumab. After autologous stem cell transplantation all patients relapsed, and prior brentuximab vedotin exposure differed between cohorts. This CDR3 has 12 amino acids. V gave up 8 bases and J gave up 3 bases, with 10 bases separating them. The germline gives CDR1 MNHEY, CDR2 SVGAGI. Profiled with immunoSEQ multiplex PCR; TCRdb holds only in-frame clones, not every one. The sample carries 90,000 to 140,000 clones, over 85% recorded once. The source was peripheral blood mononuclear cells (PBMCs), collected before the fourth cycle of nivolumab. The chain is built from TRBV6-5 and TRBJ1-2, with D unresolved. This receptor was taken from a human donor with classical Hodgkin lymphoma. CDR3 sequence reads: CASLSLHYGYTF. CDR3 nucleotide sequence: TGTGCCAGCCTGAGCTTACACTATGGCTACACCTTC.